Here is one TCR beta chain with its context. Its antigen is not identified. These data originate in a study of T cells in Graves' hyperthyroidism and ophthalmopathy. The wider study: Peripheral blood collection took place at initial diagnosis, before any treatment.

Each ophthalmopathy patient scored at least 3 on the Clinical Activity Score and at least 4 on NOSPECS grade, with duration under 3 months. Clinicians diagnosed patients from clinical symptoms, serum thyroxine and TRAb, thyroid ultrasound and orbital computed tomography. J gave up 5 bases and V 6 bases, and 7 bases lay outside the gene matches. Germline V CDR1 and CDR2: SNHLY, FYNNEI. The CDR3 contains 15 residues. The study, taken as a whole, reports: Blood also carried most thyroid clonotypes expanded above 0.001.

The CDR3 regions of TCR beta were amplified from RNA transcripts. First-round RT-PCR with HTBI primers amplified the TCR CDR3 region. TCRdb recomputed calls from the multiplex PCR reads with MiXCR, one row per CDR3 protein. The sample records hundreds of thousands of distinct CDR3 sequences, just under 20% being singletons. This clonotype was sampled from a man aged 35-49 years with Graves' ophthalmopathy. The V call is TRBV2, the J call TRBJ2-7; 13 bases match TRBD2. The sequenced sample was blood. The CDR3 sequence is CASRSTSGGRNEQYF. CDR3 DNA sequence: TGTGCCAGCAGATCGACTAGCGGGGGGAGAAACGAGCAGTACTTC.